One and the same sample provided the 25 T cell receptor beta chains below, sequenced in a study of response to subunit inactivated influenza vaccine. From the RT-PCR reads, TCRdb called clonotypes with MiXCR, one entry per CDR3 protein. The sample lists about 580,000 distinct CDR3 sequences; less than 15% were seen once. Source: PBMCs from blood, taken about 13 days after vaccination. The receptors were gathered from a man in his forties or fifties who received an inactivated influenza vaccine.

A few counts support this clonotype. The chain uses TRBV10-3 and TRBJ2-1; tentatively, D is TRBD2 (6 bases). The CDR3 length is 17 residues. Between the trimmed V and J ends, which lost 2 bases and 0 bases, there was a span of 14 bases. Looked up from germline, CDR1 is ENHRY and CDR2 is SYGVKD. In DNA form, the CDR3 reads TGTGCCATCAGTGAGCCGGGACTGAAAGACTCCTACAATGAGCAGTTCTTC. It translates to CAISEPGLKDSYNEQFF.

The chain links TRBV5-1 to TRBJ1-6; a possible D gene is TRBD1 (6 bases). The CDR3 runs to 14 residues. Trimming removed 0 bases at V and 10 bases at J, with 11 bases between. Looked up from germline, CDR1 is SGHRS and CDR2 is YFSETQ. The CDR3 DNA reads TGCGCCAGCAGCTTGGGATCTGGACAGTCACCCCTCCACTTT. Translating it yields CASSLGSGQSPLHF.

This chain uses TRBV7-2 with TRBJ2-1; TRBD2 agrees at 9 bases. CDR3 length: 15 amino acids. V gave up 1 base and J gave up 6 bases; unmatched junction bases: 4. CDR1 SGHTA and CDR2 FQGNSA come from the germline V gene. The CDR3 bases are TGTGCCAGCAGCTTAGTACTAGCGGGCTTCAATGAGCAGTTCTTC. Protein sequence: CASSLVLAGFNEQFF.

There are a few counts of this clonotype. The J gene is TRBJ1-1, the V gene TRBV19, with D uncertain. This CDR3 comprises 11 residues. Trimming shortened V by 7 bases and J by 1 base, and 4 bases separated the two germline ends. The germline V gene encodes CDR1 LNHDA and CDR2 SQIVND (reference sequence). CDR3 nucleotides: TGTGCCAGTAAGAGGAACACTGAAGCTTTCTTT. This codes for CASKRNTEAFF.

This clonotype has ten or more counts. The chain carries TRBV20-1 and TRBJ2-7; D tentatively reads TRBD1 or TRBD2 (5 bases each). There are 13 residues in the CDR3. V lost 6 bases to trimming and J lost 4 bases, with 16 bases between them. Germline CDR1 and CDR2: DFQATT and SNEGSKA (reference sequence). The CDR3 bases are TGCAGTGCCGCCCGAGGGACCCGGTACGAGCAGTACTTC. This translates into CSAARGTRYEQYF.

This clonotype has only a few counts. The V and J genes are TRBV18 and TRBJ2-3; a weak D match, TRBD1 (5 bases). Trimming took off 8 bases at V and 1 base at J, with 10 bases between the two ends. Germline V gives CDR1 KGHSH, CDR2 LQKENI. The CDR3 totals 13 residues. CDR3 loop: CASRGPGTDTQYF. CDR3 DNA sequence: TGTGCCAGCAGGGGCCCTGGCACAGATACGCAGTATTTT.

In its sample, this clonotype was seen a few times. This chain uses TRBV18 with TRBJ1-6, with TRBD1 matching 7 bases. The CDR3 consists of 15 residues. Trimming cost V 2 bases and J 5 bases; bases outside gene matches: 3. CDR1 KGHSH and CDR2 LQKENI come from the germline V gene. The CDR3 sequence is CASSPGQVDNSPLHF. CDR3 DNA: TGTGCCAGCTCACCAGGACAGGTCGATAATTCACCCCTCCACTTT.

There are a few counts of this clonotype. The V and J genes are TRBV7-9 and TRBJ2-1, with D tentatively TRBD2 (6 bases). The CDR3 runs 15 residues. Germline V gene lookup returns CDR1 SEHNR and CDR2 FQNEAQ (reference sequence). The V and J ends lost 4 bases and 2 bases respectively, with 12 bases between them. The CDR3 DNA is TGTGCCAGCAGCTCGGGACTGGGGGCCTACAATGAGCAGTTCTTC. This translates into CASSSGLGAYNEQFF.

The rearrangement links TRBV12-3 or TRBV12-4 to TRBJ1-6, with 7 bases that match TRBD1. CDR3 length: 14 residues. Trimming took 6 bases from V and 6 from J; bases not matched to a gene: 5. CDR3 protein: CASRSGTANSPLHF. The CDR3 DNA sequence: TGTGCCAGCAGGTCCGGGACAGCTAATTCACCCCTCCACTTT.

The rearrangement joins TRBV5-1 to TRBJ2-7; perhaps TRBD2 as D (6 bases). The CDR3 consists of 12 residues. V was pared by 3 bases and J by 5 bases, with 9 bases between. The germline CDR1 and CDR2 sequences are SGHRS and YFSETQ. The CDR3 coding sequence is TGCGCCAGCAGCTCTTGGGGGGACGAGCAGTACTTC. It translates to CASSSWGDEQYF.

This clonotype occurred many times. The V gene is TRBV4-2, the J gene TRBJ2-3, with 10 bases identical to TRBD1. The CDR3 contains 16 residues. V shed 2 bases and J 4 bases; nucleotides not matched to a gene: 6. Per the germline V gene, CDR1 is LGHNA and CDR2 is YNFKEQ. The CDR3 sequence is CASSQYRDRGADTQYF. DNA of the CDR3: TGTGCCAGCAGCCAATATCGGGACAGGGGAGCAGATACGCAGTATTTT.

This clonotype was found a few times. V gene TRBV9 combines with J gene TRBJ2-5, with TRBD1 identical over 7 bases. Looked up from germline, CDR1 is SGDLS and CDR2 is YYNGEE. The CDR3 length is 15 residues. The junction had 10 bases not matched to a gene; V was cut back by 3 bases and J by 5 bases. The CDR3 reads CASSASWTGGETQYF. CDR3 nucleotide sequence: TGTGCCAGCAGCGCATCATGGACAGGCGGGGAGACCCAGTACTTC.

This clonotype was detected only a few times. The genes are TRBV19 and TRBJ2-7; D may be TRBD1 or TRBD2 (5 bases each). CDR3 length equals 13 residues. Germline V lookup: CDR1 LNHDA, CDR2 SQIVND (reference sequence). Trimming pared 9 bases from V and 5 bases from J, leaving 17 bases between. The CDR3 region is CASSTGTWNEQYF. The CDR3, as DNA: TGTGCCAGCTCAACCGGGACGTGGAACGAGCAGTACTTC.

The chain employs TRBV6-1 and TRBJ1-1, with a tentative D call TRBD1 (5 bases). The CDR3 runs to 14 residues. V was cut by 6 bases and J by 3 bases, with 14 bases left in between. The germline gives CDR1 MNHNS, CDR2 SASEGT. The CDR3 nucleotides are TGTGCCAGCAGACCCAGTGGGGGGTACACTGAAGCTTTCTTT. Translated, it gives CASRPSGGYTEAFF.

This clonotype appeared a few times. V gene TRBV6-2 or TRBV6-3 combines with J gene TRBJ1-2; possible D gene TRBD1, 6 bases. This CDR3 contains 15 residues. CDR1 MNHEY and CDR2 SVGEGT come from the germline V gene. Trimming cost V 0 bases and J 10 bases, with 18 bases left between them. The CDR3 bases are TGTGCCAGCAGTTACTCCGGGGGCCGCCGCCCCTACTACACCTTC. Translated, it gives CASSYSGGRRPYYTF.

This clonotype was recorded many times. Sequence at one end of the junction differs from germline and may be a read error. The CDR3 DNA is TGTGCCAGCAGTGACTCGCCTAGCTCTACCGACTTC. Its translation is CASSDSPSSTDF. The V and J genes are TRBV6-4 and TRBJ2-1; weak D call: TRBD2 (5 bases). The CDR3 consists of 12 residues. CDR1 is MRHNA and CDR2 is SNTAGT in the germline V gene.

This clonotype was detected only a few times. The CDR3 is CASSQGTLGGYNEQFF. In DNA, the CDR3 is TGCGCCAGCAGCCAAGGTACCTTGGGGGGGTACAATGAGCAGTTCTTC. The V and J genes are TRBV4-1 and TRBJ2-1, with 7 bases identical to TRBD2. The V segment lost 1 base and the J segment 4 bases; nucleotides outside the gene matches: 7. The CDR3 sequence is 16 residues long. Germline CDR1 is MGHRA and CDR2 is YSYEKL.

This clonotype appeared a few times. The DNA of the CDR3 is TGTGCCAGCAGTTACTCCCAGGGCGACCAGTATGAGCAGTTCTTC. Amino acids: CASSYSQGDQYEQFF. The chain employs TRBV6-2 or TRBV6-3 and TRBJ2-1, with D perhaps matching TRBD1 (5 bases). Germline-derived CDR1 and CDR2 are MNHEY and SVGEGT. V was pared by 0 bases and J by 8 bases, with 14 bases between. The CDR3 length is 15 residues.

The rearrangement joins TRBV20-1 to TRBJ2-1; 8 nucleotides align to TRBD1. Losses at the gene ends were 3 bases for V and 9 bases for J; bases not matched to a gene: 4. The germline gives CDR1 DFQATT, CDR2 SNEGSKA (reference sequence). There are 12 residues in the CDR3. The CDR3 loop reads CSARGQVSEQFF. In nucleotides, the CDR3 is TGCAGTGCTAGGGGACAGGTCAGTGAGCAGTTCTTC.

At least ten counts were recorded for this clonotype. J is TRBJ1-2 and V is TRBV12-3 or TRBV12-4; 9 positions match TRBD1. V shed 6 bases, J shed 1 base, and the junction held 6 bases outside the gene matches. The CDR3 loop spans 15 amino acids. CDR3 DNA sequence: TGTGCCAGCAGAGAACAGGGGGCGCGTAACTATGGCTACACCTTC. Its translation is CASREQGARNYGYTF.

The sample holds a few counts of this clonotype. This chain joins TRBV20-1 and TRBJ2-4, with a possible D match to TRBD1 (5 bases). CDR1 and CDR2 (germline): DFQATT, SNEGSKA (reference sequence). V was pared by 0 bases and J by 13 bases, with 10 bases between. The CDR3 is made up of 11 amino acids. The DNA of the CDR3 is TGCAGTGCTAGAGATGGGGCGAGACAGTACTTC. Translation gives CSARDGARQYF.

This chain uses TRBV6-2 or TRBV6-3 with TRBJ2-3, with 8 positions matching TRBD2. This CDR3 spans 15 amino acids. Germline CDR1 MNHEY, CDR2 SVGEGT. V lost 4 bases, J lost 8 bases, and 11 bases stayed unmatched. Here the CDR3 reads CASSSSGTRMGTQYF. CDR3 coding DNA: TGTGCCAGCAGTTCCTCCGGGACTAGGATGGGTACGCAGTATTTT.

This clonotype has only a few counts. V is TRBV7-9 and J is TRBJ1-1, with TRBD1 as a possible D gene (5 bases). Trimming took off 2 bases at V and 5 bases at J, with 9 bases between the two ends. Germline V gene sequence: CDR1 SEHNR, CDR2 FQNEAQ (reference sequence). This CDR3 contains 13 residues. The DNA of the CDR3 is TGTGCCAGCAGCTTACTTGGGGCGACTGAAGCTTTCTTT. Its translation: CASSLLGATEAFF.

In this sample, this clonotype turned up a few times. V gene TRBV12-3 or TRBV12-4 combines with J gene TRBJ1-2, with a tentative D call TRBD1 (6 bases). The CDR3 is made up of 12 amino acids. V lost 4 bases and J lost 7, with 10 bases in between. CDR3 loop: CASSSHRVGYTF. The DNA for the CDR3 is TGTGCCAGCAGTTCGCACAGGGTTGGCTACACCTTC.

The rearrangement joins TRBV15 to TRBJ2-5; weak D call: TRBD1 (6 bases). Trimming removed 0 bases at V and 7 bases at J, with 12 bases between. The germline V gene encodes CDR1 LNHNV and CDR2 YYDKDF (reference sequence). The CDR3 has 14 amino acids. CDR3 amino acids: CATSRDRVTGTQYF. The CDR3 DNA sequence: TGTGCCACCAGCAGAGATCGCGTGACAGGGACCCAGTACTTC. The whole variable domain, remainder taken from reference TRBV15 and TRBJ2-5, is DAMVIQNPRYQVTQFGKPVTLSCSQTLNHNVMYWYQQKSSQAPKLLFHYYDKDFNNEADTPDNFQSRRPNTSFCFLDIRSPGLGDTAMYLCATSRDRVTGTQYFGPGTRLLVL.